A single sample is the source of the 31 T cell receptor beta chains below, sequenced in a study of CD8 T cells in Susac syndrome. The authors reverse transcribed roughly 0.5 to 1 ug RNA with random hexamers. Using its own MiXCR run on the immunoSEQ multiplex PCR reads, TCRdb lists one record per CDR3 protein. Among about 180,000 distinct CDR3 sequences listed, roughly 95% were seen once. The sequenced sample was CD4+ T cells from PBMCs. These receptor sequences come from a human donor with multiple sclerosis.

The chain combines TRBV2 with TRBJ1-5; D not certain. Trimming pared 5 bases from V and 7 bases from J, leaving 15 bases between. The CDR3 covers 14 residues. CDR1 and CDR2 (germline): SNHLY, FYNNEI. CDR3 in DNA: TGTGCCAGCAGTCCTGAGGGTGGGGAGCAGCCCCAGCATTTT. It is translated as CASSPEGGEQPQHF.

CDR3 loop: CASSPTDSTEAFF. CDR3 coding DNA: TGTGCCAGCTCACCAACAGACAGCACTGAAGCTTTCTTT. This chain uses TRBV18 with TRBJ1-1, with D possibly TRBD1 on 5 matching bases. V was clipped by 2 bases and J by 4 bases, with 8 bases between them. The length of the CDR3 is 13 residues. Germline CDR1 is KGHSH and CDR2 is LQKENI.

The V gene is TRBV6-5, the J gene TRBJ2-7; D call uncertain. CDR3 length: 15 amino acids. The V end was cut by 2 bases, the J end by 3 bases, with 14 bases between. The germline gives CDR1 MNHEY, CDR2 SVGAGI. CDR3 protein: CASSYGPINRYEQYF. CDR3 in DNA: TGTGCCAGCAGTTACGGTCCAATTAACCGCTACGAGCAGTACTTC.

V usage is TRBV7-9 and J usage is TRBJ2-2, with 7 bases aligning to TRBD1. From germline, CDR1 is SEHNR and CDR2 FQNEAQ (reference sequence). V lost 5 bases to trimming and J lost 3 bases; unmatched junction nucleotides: 6. This CDR3 contains 15 residues. DNA for the CDR3: TGTGCCAGCAGCCTAATAACAGGGGACACCGGGGAGCTGTTTTTT. Amino acid sequence: CASSLITGDTGELFF.

The V gene is TRBV4-1, the J gene TRBJ1-5; 10 nucleotides align to TRBD1. The CDR3 spans 21 residues. J was trimmed by 3 bases and V by 0 bases; bases with no gene match: 17. CDR1 is MGHRA and CDR2 is YSYEKL in the germline V gene. As DNA, the CDR3 is TGCGCCAGCAGCCAAGACCCATTGACAGGGGGCTTGATCGGGGCCAATCAGCCCCAGCATTTT. Encoded protein: CASSQDPLTGGLIGANQPQHF.

The chain recombines TRBV2 with TRBJ2-1, with a weak D call TRBD2 (7 bases). The CDR3 has 14 amino acids. Per germline, CDR1 SNHLY and CDR2 FYNNEI. With 8 bases removed from V and 5 bases from J, the gap between germline ends came to 16 bases. CDR3 sequence reads: CASSEAGADNEQFF. The CDR3 region has the DNA TGTGCCAGCTCTGAGGCGGGGGCCGACAATGAGCAGTTCTTC.

This chain connects TRBV6-1 to TRBJ2-3; possible D gene TRBD2, 7 bases. Germline CDR1 and CDR2: MNHNS and SASEGT. This CDR3 has 13 residues. The ends were cut back, 8 bases at V and 8 bases at J, with 17 bases in the middle. Here the CDR3 reads CASVRGASGTQYF. The CDR3 region has the DNA TGTGCCAGCGTTCGGGGGGCCTCTGGTACGCAGTATTTT.

This chain links TRBV2 with TRBJ1-5; D may be TRBD1 (6 bases). Germline CDR1 SNHLY, CDR2 FYNNEI. V lost 7 bases and J lost 7, with 17 bases in between. The CDR3 length is 14 residues. The CDR3 protein is CASTPLGGGQPQHF. The CDR3 region has the DNA TGTGCCAGCACCCCCCTGGGAGGGGGGCAGCCCCAGCATTTT.

The gene calls are TRBV13 and TRBJ1-5; D is unresolved. In germline, CDR1 is PRHDT, CDR2 FYEKMQ (reference sequence). There are 13 residues in the CDR3. Trimming took 4 bases from V and 7 from J, leaving 11 bases between them. CDR3 coding DNA: TGTGCCAGCAGCTCTGGGCTGGGGCAGCCCCAGCATTTT. Translation: CASSSGLGQPQHF.

The chain uses TRBV20-1 and TRBJ2-5; 7 nucleotides agree with TRBD1. Germline CDR1 and CDR2: DFQATT and SNEGSKA (reference sequence). Unmatched junction bases numbered 17, after V lost 5 bases and J lost 5 bases. This CDR3 has 16 amino acids. As DNA, the CDR3 is TGCAGTGCTTACGTACTGACAGGGATGGTAGGGGAGACCCAGTACTTC. Protein product: CSAYVLTGMVGETQYF.

This chain uses TRBV4-2 with TRBJ2-1, with D perhaps TRBD2 (7 bases). CDR1 is LGHNA and CDR2 is YNFKEQ in the germline V gene. The CDR3 has 17 amino acids. The ends were cut back, 0 bases at V and 10 bases at J, with 22 bases in the middle. DNA of the CDR3: TGTGCCAGCAGCCAAGATGGGGGGGGGCCCGTCAGGCACGAGCAGTTCTTC. Protein sequence: CASSQDGGGPVRHEQFF.

This clonotype was counted only a few times. J is TRBJ2-3 and V is TRBV7-3; no definite D call. V was clipped by 5 bases and J by 2 bases, with 8 bases between them. Germline V gene lookup returns CDR1 SGHTA and CDR2 FQGTGA. CDR3 length: 13 amino acids. This chain's CDR3 is CASSPGSTDTQYF. The CDR3 DNA is TGTGCCAGCAGCCCCGGGTCCACAGATACGCAGTATTTT.

The gene calls are TRBV13 and TRBJ2-7, with TRBD1 matching over 7 bases. The CDR3 length is 15 residues. Per the germline V gene, CDR1 is PRHDT and CDR2 is FYEKMQ (reference sequence). The trim removed 3 bases at V and 2 bases at J, leaving 7 bases unmatched. CDR3 protein: CASSFATGLTYEQYF. CDR3 nucleotide sequence: TGTGCCAGCAGCTTTGCGACAGGGCTTACCTACGAGCAGTACTTC.

J is TRBJ2-7 and V is TRBV20-1; no reliable D call. The CDR3 spans 16 residues. Trimming pared 5 bases from V and 1 base from J, leaving 21 bases between. Looked up from germline, CDR1 is DFQATT and CDR2 is SNEGSKA (reference sequence). The DNA of the CDR3 is TGCAGTGCTTCCCCCCAACGTCCGGGCTTATCCTACGAGCAGTACTTC. Translated: CSASPQRPGLSYEQYF.

The chain uses TRBV5-1 and TRBJ1-3; D is possibly TRBD1 (5 bases). V gave up 7 bases and J gave up 6 bases, with 14 bases separating them. The CDR3 sequence is 13 residues long. Per germline, CDR1 SGHRS and CDR2 YFSETQ. CDR3 residues: CASRSGTSNTIYF. The DNA for the CDR3 is TGCGCCAGCCGATCCGGGACTTCAAACACCATATATTTT.

V gene TRBV6-6 combines with J gene TRBJ1-2; D uncertain. From germline, CDR1 is MNHNY and CDR2 SVGAGI (reference sequence). V was shortened by 2 bases and J by 1 base, with 8 bases between the two germline ends. This CDR3 has 14 residues. The CDR3 DNA sequence: TGTGCCAGCAGTTACGGGCTCCTTAACTATGGCTACACCTTC. Translating it yields CASSYGLLNYGYTF.

This sequence joins TRBV12-3 or TRBV12-4 and TRBJ1-1; possible D gene TRBD1, 5 bases. This CDR3 has 13 residues. Trimming took off 3 bases at V and 4 bases at J, with 9 bases between the two ends. In DNA, the CDR3 is TGTGCCAGCAGTTTGTCGGGGCCCACTGAAGCTTTCTTT. Translating gives CASSLSGPTEAFF.

This chain links TRBV7-9 with TRBJ1-2; unclear D gene. CDR3 length: 13 amino acids. Germline values: CDR1 SEHNR, CDR2 FQNEAQ (reference sequence). Trimming left V 4 bases short and J 4 bases short, with 10 bases between. CDR3 region: CASSSVSSYGYTF. The CDR3 DNA is TGTGCCAGCAGCTCGGTCAGCTCCTATGGCTACACCTTC.

The J gene is TRBJ1-2, the V gene TRBV5-1; D remains ambiguous. The CDR3 loop spans 12 amino acids. Per germline, CDR1 SGHRS and CDR2 YFSETQ. V was trimmed by 4 bases and J by 6 bases, leaving 10 bases between them. The DNA of the CDR3 is TGCGCCAGCAGCGTAGCCCTGGATGGCTACACCTTC. Translated, it gives CASSVALDGYTF.

The V gene is TRBV19, the J gene TRBJ2-7, with D perhaps given as TRBD1 or TRBD2 (5 bases each). The CDR3 spans 15 residues. Germline values: CDR1 LNHDA, CDR2 SQIVND (reference sequence). With 6 bases removed from V and 0 bases from J, the gap between germline ends came to 15 bases. CDR3 DNA sequence: TGTGCCAGTAGCGAGGGACGGTGGAGCTCCTACGAGCAGTACTTC. This encodes CASSEGRWSSYEQYF.

The chain carries TRBV20-1 and TRBJ1-5; D is perhaps TRBD1 (6 bases). From germline, CDR1 is DFQATT and CDR2 SNEGSKA (reference sequence). The CDR3 contains 14 residues. V was pared by 0 bases and J by 10 bases, with 16 bases between. The CDR3 here is CSARDMDSVGPQHF. CDR3 coding DNA: TGCAGTGCTAGAGATATGGACAGCGTAGGCCCCCAGCATTTT.

The V gene is TRBV20-1, the J gene TRBJ2-3; D perhaps matches TRBD1 (5 bases). The CDR3 covers 12 residues. Germline assignment: CDR1 DFQATT and CDR2 SNEGSKA (reference sequence). The V end lost 6 bases, the J end lost 1 base, and 8 bases lay between the germline ends. This chain's CDR3 is CSAPQGTDTQYF. CDR3 DNA: TGCAGTGCGCCACAGGGCACAGATACGCAGTATTTT.

The chain couples TRBV29-1 to TRBJ2-2; a possible D gene is TRBD1 (6 bases). The germline CDR1 and CDR2 sequences are SQVTM and ANQGSEA. V was pared by 4 bases and J by 7 bases, with 16 bases between. This CDR3 is 14 amino acids long. CDR3 in DNA: TGCAGCGTTGCAACCACAGGGTTCATCGGGGAGCTGTTTTTT. Translated, it gives CSVATTGFIGELFF.

This sequence joins TRBV29-1 and TRBJ1-1, with D possibly TRBD1 on 5 matching bases. The germline gives CDR1 SQVTM, CDR2 ANQGSEA. Trimming left V 4 bases short and J 0 bases short, with 9 bases between. The length of the CDR3 is 13 residues. CDR3 bases: TGCAGCGTTGGGGTCAGGGTGAACACTGAAGCTTTCTTT. Residues: CSVGVRVNTEAFF. The entire variable domain, with the rest obtained from reference TRBV29-1 and TRBJ1-1, is as follows: SAVISQKPSRDICQRGTSLTIQCQVDSQVTMMFWYRQQPGQSLTLIATANQGSEATYESGFVIDKFPISRPNLTFSTLTVSNMSPEDSSIYLCSVGVRVNTEAFFGQGTRLTVV.

This chain joins TRBV30 and TRBJ1-2; D is undetermined. Trimming took off 4 bases at V and 3 bases at J, with 12 bases between the two ends. The CDR3 spans 13 residues. The V gene's germline CDR1 is GTSNPN and CDR2 SVGIG (reference sequence). CDR3 sequence reads: CAWMGSAYYGYTF. In nucleotides, the CDR3 is TGTGCCTGGATGGGATCTGCTTACTATGGCTACACCTTC.

The gene calls are TRBV11-2 and TRBJ1-6, with 8 bases that match TRBD1. J gave up 11 bases and V 4 bases, and 4 bases lay outside the gene matches. From germline, CDR1 is SGHAT and CDR2 FQNNGV. The CDR3 length is 13 residues. CDR3 sequence (DNA): TGTGCCAGCAGCTCACAGGGGGGGACACCCCTCCACTTT. It codes for CASSSQGGTPLHF.

The chain links TRBV6-2 or TRBV6-3 to TRBJ2-3, with D perhaps TRBD1 (6 bases). The germline V and J ends were trimmed by 5 bases and 2 bases, with 14 bases remaining between them. The CDR3 extends over 15 amino acids. Per the germline V gene, CDR1 is MNHEY and CDR2 is SVGEGT. Here the CDR3 DNA reads TGTGCCAGCAGTCCTGACAGGACTTCCACAGATACGCAGTATTTT. Translation gives CASSPDRTSTDTQYF.

The genes are TRBV10-3 and TRBJ1-5; no clear D. CDR3 size: 14 residues. From germline, CDR1 is ENHRY and CDR2 SYGVKD. V was pared by 0 bases and J by 7 bases, with 10 bases between. Here the CDR3 reads CAISESKSRQPQHF. The CDR3 DNA reads TGTGCCATCAGTGAGTCCAAATCGAGGCAGCCCCAGCATTTT.

The chain employs TRBV29-1 and TRBJ2-7; tentatively, D is TRBD1 or TRBD2 (6 bases each). Trimming took 4 bases from V and 4 from J, leaving 14 bases between them. This CDR3 contains 13 residues. In germline, CDR1 is SQVTM, CDR2 ANQGSEA. CDR3: CSVVMGGRYEQYF. The CDR3 DNA sequence: TGCAGCGTTGTTATGGGGGGCCGATACGAGCAGTACTTC.

The CDR3 coding sequence is TGTGCCAGCTCGGGGCGACTAGAGGCCTCTGGGGCCAACGTCCTGACTTTC. This encodes CASSGRLEASGANVLTF. The V and J genes are TRBV12-3 or TRBV12-4 and TRBJ2-6; D is perhaps TRBD2 (6 bases). Trimming took 8 bases from V and 0 from J, leaving 17 bases between them. The CDR3 contains 17 residues.

The chain carries TRBV20-1 and TRBJ1-2; TRBD1 matches 7 bases. J was trimmed by 3 bases and V by 4 bases; bases with no gene match: 8. Germline CDR1 reads DFQATT; CDR2 reads SNEGSKA (reference sequence). The CDR3 length is 14 residues. CDR3 sequence reads: CSAMMYRGDYGYTF. In nucleotides, the CDR3 is TGCAGTGCTATGATGTACAGGGGAGACTATGGCTACACCTTC.